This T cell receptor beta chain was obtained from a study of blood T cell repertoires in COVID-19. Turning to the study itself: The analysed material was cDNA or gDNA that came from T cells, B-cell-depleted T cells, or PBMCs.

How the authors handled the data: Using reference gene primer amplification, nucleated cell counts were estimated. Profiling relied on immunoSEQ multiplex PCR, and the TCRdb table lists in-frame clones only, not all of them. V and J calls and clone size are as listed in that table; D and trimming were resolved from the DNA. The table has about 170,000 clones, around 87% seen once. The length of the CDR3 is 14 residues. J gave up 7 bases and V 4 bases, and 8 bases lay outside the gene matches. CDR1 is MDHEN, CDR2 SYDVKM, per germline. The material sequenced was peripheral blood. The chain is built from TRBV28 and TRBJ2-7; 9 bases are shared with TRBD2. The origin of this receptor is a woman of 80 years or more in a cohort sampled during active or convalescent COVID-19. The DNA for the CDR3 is TGTGCCAGCAGTTCTCCGGCACTAGCGGGTGAGCAGTACTTC. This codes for CASSSPALAGEQYF. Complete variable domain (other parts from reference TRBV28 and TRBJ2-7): DVKVTQSSRYLVKRTGEKVFLECVQDMDHENMFWYRQDPGLGLRLIYFSYDVKMKEKGDIPEGYSVSREKKERFSLILESASTNQTSMYLCASSSPALAGEQYFGPGTRLTVT.